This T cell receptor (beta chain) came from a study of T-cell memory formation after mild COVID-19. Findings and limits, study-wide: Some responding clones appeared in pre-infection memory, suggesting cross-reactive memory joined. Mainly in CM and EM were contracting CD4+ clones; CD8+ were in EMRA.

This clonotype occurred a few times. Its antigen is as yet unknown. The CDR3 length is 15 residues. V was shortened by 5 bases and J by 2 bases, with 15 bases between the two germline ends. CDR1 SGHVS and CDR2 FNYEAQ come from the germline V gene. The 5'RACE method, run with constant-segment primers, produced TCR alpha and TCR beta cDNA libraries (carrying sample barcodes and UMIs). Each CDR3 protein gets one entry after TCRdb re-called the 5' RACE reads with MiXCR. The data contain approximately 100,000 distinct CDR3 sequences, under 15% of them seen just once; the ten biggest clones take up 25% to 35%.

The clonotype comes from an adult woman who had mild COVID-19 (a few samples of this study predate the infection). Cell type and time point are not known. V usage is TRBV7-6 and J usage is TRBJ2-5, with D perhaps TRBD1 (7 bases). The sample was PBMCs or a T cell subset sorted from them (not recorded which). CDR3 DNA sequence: TGTGCCAGCAGCCCAGGGGGGTTGAGGCAAGAGACCCAGTACTTC. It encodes CASSPGGLRQETQYF.